The source of this T cell receptor (beta chain) is a study of patients and donors after allogeneic stem cell transplantation. The CDR3 has 16 residues. Germline V gene sequence: CDR1 LGHDT, CDR2 YNNKEL (reference sequence). V was clipped by 5 bases and J by 0 bases; unmatched bases: 9. TCRdb itself ran the RT-PCR reads through MiXCR, one entry per CDR3 protein. Of about a million distinct CDR3 sequences in the sample, about a sixth are singletons; the top ten hold around 6%. Specimen: blood, either unsorted or a sorted T cell fraction (not recorded which). The chain uses TRBV3-1 and TRBJ1-1, with TRBD1 matching 7 bases. This sequence was found in a human donor who was either an allogeneic HSCT recipient or a stem cell or donor lymphocyte infusion donor (not recorded which). It is not recorded whose cells these are; they may come from a transplant donor. The CDR3 sequence is CASSGGPTGMNTEAFF. The CDR3 DNA is TGTGCCAGCAGCGGGGGCCCGACAGGGATGAACACTGAAGCTTTCTTT.